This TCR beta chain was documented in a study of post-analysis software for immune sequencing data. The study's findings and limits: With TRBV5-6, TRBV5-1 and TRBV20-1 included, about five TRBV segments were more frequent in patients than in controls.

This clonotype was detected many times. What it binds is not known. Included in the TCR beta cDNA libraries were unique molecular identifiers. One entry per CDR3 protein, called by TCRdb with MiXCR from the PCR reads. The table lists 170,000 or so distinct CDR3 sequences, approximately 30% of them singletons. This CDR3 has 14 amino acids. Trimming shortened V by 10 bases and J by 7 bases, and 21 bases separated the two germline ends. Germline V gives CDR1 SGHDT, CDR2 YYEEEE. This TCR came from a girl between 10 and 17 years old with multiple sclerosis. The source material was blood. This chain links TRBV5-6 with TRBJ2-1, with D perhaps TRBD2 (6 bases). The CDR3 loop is CAGFKSGDLNEQFF. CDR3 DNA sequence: TGTGCCGGTTTTAAGTCGGGAGATCTGAATGAGCAGTTCTTC.